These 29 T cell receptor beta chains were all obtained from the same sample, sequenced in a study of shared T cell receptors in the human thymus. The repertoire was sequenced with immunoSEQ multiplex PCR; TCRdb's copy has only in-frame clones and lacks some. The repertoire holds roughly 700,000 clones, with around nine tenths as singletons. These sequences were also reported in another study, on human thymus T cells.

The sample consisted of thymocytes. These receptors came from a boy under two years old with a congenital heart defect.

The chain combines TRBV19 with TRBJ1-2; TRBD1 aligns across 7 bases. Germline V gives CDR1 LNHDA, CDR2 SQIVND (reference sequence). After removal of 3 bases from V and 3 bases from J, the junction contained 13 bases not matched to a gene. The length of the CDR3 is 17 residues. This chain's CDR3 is CASSMSGGSGGYYGYTF. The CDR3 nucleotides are TGTGCCAGTAGTATGTCCGGGGGTTCAGGGGGTTACTATGGCTACACCTTC. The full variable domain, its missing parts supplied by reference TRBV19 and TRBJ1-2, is DGGITQSPKYLFRKEGQNVTLSCEQNLNHDAMYWYRQDPGQGLRLIYYSQIVNDFQKGDIAEGYSVSREKKESFPLTVTSAQKNPTAFYLCASSMSGGSGGYYGYTFGSGTRLTVV.

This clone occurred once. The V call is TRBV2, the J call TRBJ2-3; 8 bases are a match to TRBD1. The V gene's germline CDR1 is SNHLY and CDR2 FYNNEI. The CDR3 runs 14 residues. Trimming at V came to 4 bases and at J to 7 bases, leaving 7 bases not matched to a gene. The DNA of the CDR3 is TGTGCCAGCAGTGGGGCAGGGGGCGTGAATACGCAGTATTTT. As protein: CASSGAGGVNTQYF.

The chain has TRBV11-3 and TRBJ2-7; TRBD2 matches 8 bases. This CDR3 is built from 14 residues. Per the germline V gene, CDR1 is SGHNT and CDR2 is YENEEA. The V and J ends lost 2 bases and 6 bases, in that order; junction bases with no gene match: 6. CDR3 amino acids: CASSLSREDGEQYF. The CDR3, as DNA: TGTGCCAGCAGCTTATCGCGGGAGGATGGCGAGCAGTACTTC.

Here the CDR3 DNA reads TGTGCCAGCAGCTTACCGGGACTAGCGGGTAATGAGCAGTTCTTC. As protein: CASSLPGLAGNEQFF. V is TRBV5-8 and J is TRBJ2-1; 12 bases align to TRBD2. CDR3 size: 15 residues. Losses at the gene ends were 2 bases for V and 7 bases for J; bases not matched to a gene: 4. Germline-derived CDR1 and CDR2 are SGHTS and YDEGEE.

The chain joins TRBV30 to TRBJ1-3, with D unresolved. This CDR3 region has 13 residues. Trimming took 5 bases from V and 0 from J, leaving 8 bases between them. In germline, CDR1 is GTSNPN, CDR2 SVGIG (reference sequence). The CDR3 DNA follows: TGTGCCTGGGGAGATAGCTCTGGAAACACCATATATTTT. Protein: CAWGDSSGNTIYF.

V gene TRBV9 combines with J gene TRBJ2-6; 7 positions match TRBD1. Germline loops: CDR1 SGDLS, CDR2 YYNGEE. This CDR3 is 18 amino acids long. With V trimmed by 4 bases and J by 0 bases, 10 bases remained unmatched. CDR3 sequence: CASSLQRQGFSGANVLTF. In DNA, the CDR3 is TGTGCCAGCAGCTTACAGAGACAGGGTTTCTCTGGGGCCAACGTCCTGACTTTC.

This chain's CDR3 is CATSAQSKGEWVVDTQYF. The CDR3 DNA follows: TGTGCCACCAGCGCCCAGTCGAAGGGGGAGTGGGTAGTAGATACGCAGTATTTT. The rearrangement uses TRBV15 and TRBJ2-3, with a weak D call TRBD1 (6 bases). The CDR3 loop spans 18 amino acids. V dropped 5 bases and J dropped 5 bases, with 26 bases sitting between them. Per germline, CDR1 LNHNV and CDR2 YYDKDF (reference sequence).

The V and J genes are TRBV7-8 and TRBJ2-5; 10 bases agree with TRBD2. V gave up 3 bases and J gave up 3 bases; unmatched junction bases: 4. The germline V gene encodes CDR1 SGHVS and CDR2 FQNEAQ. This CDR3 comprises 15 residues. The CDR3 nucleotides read TGTGCCAGCAGCTTCCCCGGACTAGCGGAAGAGACCCAGTACTTC. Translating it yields CASSFPGLAEETQYF.

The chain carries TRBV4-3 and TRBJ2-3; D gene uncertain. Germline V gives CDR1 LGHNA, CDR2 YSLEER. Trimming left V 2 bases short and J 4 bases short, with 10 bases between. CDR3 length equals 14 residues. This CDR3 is CASSQTPPPDTQYF. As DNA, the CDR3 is TGCGCCAGCAGCCAAACTCCCCCCCCAGATACGCAGTATTTT.

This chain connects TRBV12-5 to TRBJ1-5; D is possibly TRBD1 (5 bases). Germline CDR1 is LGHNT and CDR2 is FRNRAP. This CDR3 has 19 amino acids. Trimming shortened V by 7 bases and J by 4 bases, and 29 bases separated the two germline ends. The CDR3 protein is CASAGLFPSAQNTNQPQHF. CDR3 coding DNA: TGTGCTAGTGCGGGACTGTTCCCGTCCGCCCAAAACACTAATCAGCCCCAGCATTTT.

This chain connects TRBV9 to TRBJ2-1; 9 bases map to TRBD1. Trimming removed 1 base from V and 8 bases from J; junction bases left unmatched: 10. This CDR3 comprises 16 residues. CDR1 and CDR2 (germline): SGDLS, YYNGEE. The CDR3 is CASSVPGQGGTHEQFF. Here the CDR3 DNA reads TGTGCCAGCAGCGTACCGGGACAGGGTGGTACACATGAGCAGTTCTTC.

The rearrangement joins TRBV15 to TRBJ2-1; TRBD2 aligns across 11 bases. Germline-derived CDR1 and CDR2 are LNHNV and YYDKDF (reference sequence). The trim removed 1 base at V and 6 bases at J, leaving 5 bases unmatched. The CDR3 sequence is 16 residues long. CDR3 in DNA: TGTGCCACCAGCAGAGGTCGACTAGCGGGGATCAATGAGCAGTTCTTC. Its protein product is CATSRGRLAGINEQFF.

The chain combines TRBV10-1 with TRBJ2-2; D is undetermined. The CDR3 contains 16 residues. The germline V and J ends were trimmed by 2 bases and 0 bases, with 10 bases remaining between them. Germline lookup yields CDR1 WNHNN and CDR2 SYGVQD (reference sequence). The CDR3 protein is CASSEVLFANTGELFF. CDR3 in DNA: TGCGCCAGCAGTGAGGTCCTGTTCGCGAACACCGGGGAGCTGTTTTTT.

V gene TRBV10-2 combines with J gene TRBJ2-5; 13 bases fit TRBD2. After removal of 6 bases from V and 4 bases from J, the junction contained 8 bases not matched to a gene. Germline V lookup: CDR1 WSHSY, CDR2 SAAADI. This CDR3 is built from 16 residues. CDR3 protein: CASRAGLAGIGETQYF. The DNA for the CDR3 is TGCGCCAGCAGGGCGGGACTAGCGGGAATTGGAGAGACCCAGTACTTC.

In DNA, the CDR3 is TGTGCCAGCAGCTTGTATCTTCCTGAGACAGGATGGGGGAACACTGAAGCTTTCTTT. Translation gives CASSLYLPETGWGNTEAFF. The chain couples TRBV5-6 to TRBJ1-1; a possible D gene is TRBD1 (6 bases). Trimming took off 1 base at V and 1 base at J, with 23 bases between the two ends. The germline V gene has CDR1 SGHDT and CDR2 YYEEEE. This CDR3 contains 19 residues.

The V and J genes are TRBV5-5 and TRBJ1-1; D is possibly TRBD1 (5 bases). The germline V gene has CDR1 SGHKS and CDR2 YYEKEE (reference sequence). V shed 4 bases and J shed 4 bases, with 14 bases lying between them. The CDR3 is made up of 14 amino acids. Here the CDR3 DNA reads TGTGCCAGCAGCATGAGCCTCGGGGGCACTGAAGCTTTCTTT. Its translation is CASSMSLGGTEAFF.

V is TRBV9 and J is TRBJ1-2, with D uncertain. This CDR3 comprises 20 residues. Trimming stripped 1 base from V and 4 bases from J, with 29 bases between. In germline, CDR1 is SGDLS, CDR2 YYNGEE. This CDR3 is CASSVTWFVDGDYPTYGYTF. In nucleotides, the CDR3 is TGTGCCAGCAGCGTAACATGGTTCGTGGACGGAGACTATCCAACCTATGGCTACACCTTC.

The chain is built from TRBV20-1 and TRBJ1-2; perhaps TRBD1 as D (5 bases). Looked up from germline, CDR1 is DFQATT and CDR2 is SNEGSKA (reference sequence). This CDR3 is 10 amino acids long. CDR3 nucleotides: TGCACCGCGGGGGGGTATGGCTACACCTTC. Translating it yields CTAGGYGYTF.

CDR3 bases: TGTGCCAGCATCTCGACGGGCGGGAGTGGGGACGAGCAGTACTTC. The encoded protein is CASISTGGSGDEQYF. The chain joins TRBV6-5 to TRBJ2-7; 7 positions agree with TRBD2. This CDR3 has 15 amino acids. CDR1 is MNHEY, CDR2 SVGAGI, per germline. The trim removed 7 bases at V and 5 bases at J, leaving 14 bases unmatched.

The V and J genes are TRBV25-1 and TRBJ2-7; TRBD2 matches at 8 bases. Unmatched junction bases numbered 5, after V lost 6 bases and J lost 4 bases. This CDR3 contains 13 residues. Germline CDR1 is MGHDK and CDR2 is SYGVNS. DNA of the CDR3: TGTGCCAGCAGCCTCGGGGGGGGTTACGAGCAGTACTTC. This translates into CASSLGGGYEQYF.

The CDR3 loop is CASSAGSGSNEQFF. The CDR3 region has the DNA TGCGCCAGCAGTGCTGGTAGCGGGAGTAATGAGCAGTTCTTC. The chain employs TRBV10-2 and TRBJ2-1, with 9 nucleotides matching TRBD2. Germline CDR1 reads WSHSY; CDR2 reads SAAADI. Unmatched junction bases numbered 5, after V lost 4 bases and J lost 7 bases. This CDR3 is built from 14 residues.

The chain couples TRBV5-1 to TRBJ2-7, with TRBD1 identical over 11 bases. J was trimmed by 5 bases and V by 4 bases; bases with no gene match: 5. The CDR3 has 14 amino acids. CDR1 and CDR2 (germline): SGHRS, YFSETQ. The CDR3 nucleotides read TGCGCCAGCAGCCCGGGACAGGGGGAGAACGAGCAGTACTTC. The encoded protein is CASSPGQGENEQYF.

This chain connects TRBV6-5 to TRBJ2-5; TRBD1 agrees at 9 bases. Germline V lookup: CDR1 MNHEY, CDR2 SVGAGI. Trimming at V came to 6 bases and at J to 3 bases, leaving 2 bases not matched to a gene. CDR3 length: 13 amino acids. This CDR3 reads CASRTGGKETQYF. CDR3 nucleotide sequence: TGTGCCAGCAGGACAGGGGGGAAAGAGACCCAGTACTTC.

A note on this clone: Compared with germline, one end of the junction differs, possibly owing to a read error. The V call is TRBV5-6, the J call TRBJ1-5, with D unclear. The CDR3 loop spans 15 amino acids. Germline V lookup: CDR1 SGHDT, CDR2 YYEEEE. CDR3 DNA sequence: TGTGCCGGCAGCTCCTTACTCCCCCCCAATCAGCCCCAGCATTTT. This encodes CAGSSLLPPNQPQHF.

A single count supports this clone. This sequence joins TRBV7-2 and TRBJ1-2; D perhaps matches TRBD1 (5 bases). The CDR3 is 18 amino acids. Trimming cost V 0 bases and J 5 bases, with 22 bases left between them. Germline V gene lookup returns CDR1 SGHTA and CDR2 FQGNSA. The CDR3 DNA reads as TGTGCCAGCAGCTTAGCTACGACAGAGCCTGCTTCAGCATATGGCTACACCTTC. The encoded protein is CASSLATTEPASAYGYTF.

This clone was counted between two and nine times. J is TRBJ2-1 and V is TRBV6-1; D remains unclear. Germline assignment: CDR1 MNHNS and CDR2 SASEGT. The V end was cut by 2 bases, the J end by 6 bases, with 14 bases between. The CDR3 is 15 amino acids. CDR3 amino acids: CASSEPPSGRNEQFF. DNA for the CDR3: TGTGCCAGCAGTGAACCGCCATCTGGGCGCAATGAGCAGTTCTTC.

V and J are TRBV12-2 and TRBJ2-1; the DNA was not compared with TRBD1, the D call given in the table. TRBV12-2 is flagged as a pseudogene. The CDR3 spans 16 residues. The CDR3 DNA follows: TGTGCAAGTCGCCGGACCTGGACAGGGGCGAACGATGAGCAGTTCTTC. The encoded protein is CASRRTWTGANDEQFF.

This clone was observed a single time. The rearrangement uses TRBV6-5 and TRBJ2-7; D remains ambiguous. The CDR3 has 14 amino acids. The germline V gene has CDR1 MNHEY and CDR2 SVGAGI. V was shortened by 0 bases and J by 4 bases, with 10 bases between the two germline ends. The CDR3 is CASSYSIESYEQYF. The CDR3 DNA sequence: TGTGCCAGCAGTTACTCGATAGAAAGTTACGAGCAGTACTTC.

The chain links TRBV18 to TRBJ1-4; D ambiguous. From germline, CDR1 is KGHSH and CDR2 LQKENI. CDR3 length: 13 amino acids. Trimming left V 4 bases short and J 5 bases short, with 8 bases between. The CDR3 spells CASSRGPNEKLFF. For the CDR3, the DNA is TGTGCCAGCTCACGAGGGCCAAATGAAAAACTGTTTTTT.